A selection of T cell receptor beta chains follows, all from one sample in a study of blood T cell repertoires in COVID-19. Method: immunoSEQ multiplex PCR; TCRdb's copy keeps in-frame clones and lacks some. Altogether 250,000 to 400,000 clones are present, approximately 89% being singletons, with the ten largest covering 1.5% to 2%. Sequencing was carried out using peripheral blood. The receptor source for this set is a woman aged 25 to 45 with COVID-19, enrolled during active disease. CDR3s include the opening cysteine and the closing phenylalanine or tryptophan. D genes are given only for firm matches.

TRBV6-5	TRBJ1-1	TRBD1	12	CASTQGTGEAFF
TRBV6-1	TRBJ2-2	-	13	CASSEMETGELFF
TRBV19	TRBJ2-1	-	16	CASSIRRDSSYNEQFF
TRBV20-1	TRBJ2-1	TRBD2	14	CSASDGGGSDEQFF
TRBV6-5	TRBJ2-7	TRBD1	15	CASSRQGISSYEQYF
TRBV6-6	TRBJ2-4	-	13	CASLSGPQNIQYF
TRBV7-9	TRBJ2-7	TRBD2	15	CASSRALAGGYEQYF
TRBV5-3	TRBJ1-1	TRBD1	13	CARSQGGTDEAFF
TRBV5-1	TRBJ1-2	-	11	CASSLAGGYTF
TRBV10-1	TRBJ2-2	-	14	CATSGTPTTGELFF
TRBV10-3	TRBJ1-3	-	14	CAIRTDGLRNTIYF
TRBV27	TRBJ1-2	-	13	CASAVTGNYGYTF
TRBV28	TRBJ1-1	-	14	CASSATSVGTEAFF
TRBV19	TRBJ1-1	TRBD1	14	CASSITGVRTEAFF
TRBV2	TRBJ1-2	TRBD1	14	CASRGTVQNYGYTF
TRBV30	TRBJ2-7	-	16	CAWSVRSLGPSYEQYF
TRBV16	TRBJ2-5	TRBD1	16	CASSRPLGQGVKTQYF
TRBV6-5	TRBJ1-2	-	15	CASSYSIETRGGYTF
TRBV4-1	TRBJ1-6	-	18	CASSQVLDRGEGNSPLHF
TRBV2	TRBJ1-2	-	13	CASSPTETHGYTF
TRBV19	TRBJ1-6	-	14	CASSLDKGMSPLHF
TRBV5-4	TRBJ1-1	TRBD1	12	CASSLRDREAFF
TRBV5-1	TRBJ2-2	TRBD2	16	CASSLGGTRGTGELFF
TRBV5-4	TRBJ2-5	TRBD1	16	CASSPPGTGGGKTQYF
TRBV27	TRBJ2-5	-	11	CATSKEGTQYF
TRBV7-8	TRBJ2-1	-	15	CASSLARSILAEQFF
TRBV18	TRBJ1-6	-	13	CASSKQENSPLHF
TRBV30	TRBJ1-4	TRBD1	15	CAWSPLQGAREKLFF
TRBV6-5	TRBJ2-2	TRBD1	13	CAGTGPNTGELFF
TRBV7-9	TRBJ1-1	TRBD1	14	CASSLQGASTEAFF
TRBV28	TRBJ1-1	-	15	CASSPIGVTNTEAFF
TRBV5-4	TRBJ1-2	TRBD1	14	CASSYQDRVGGYTF
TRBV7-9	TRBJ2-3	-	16	CASSLVKGSSGDTQYF
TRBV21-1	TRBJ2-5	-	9	CAIRGTQYF
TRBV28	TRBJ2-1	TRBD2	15	CASSLAGGRVNEQFF
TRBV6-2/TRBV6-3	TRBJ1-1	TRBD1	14	CASSPGTANTEAFF
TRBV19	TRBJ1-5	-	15	CASSIAALSATTQHF
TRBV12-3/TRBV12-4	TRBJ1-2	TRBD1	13	CASSPQGNYGYTF
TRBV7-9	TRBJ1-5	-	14	CASSVQGRDQPQHF
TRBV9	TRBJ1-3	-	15	CASSVSPDSGNTIYF
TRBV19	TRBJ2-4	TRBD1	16	CASSIRRQGAKNIQYF
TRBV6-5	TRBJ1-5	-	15	CASAPTGNSNQPQHF
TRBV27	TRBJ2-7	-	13	CASKGTRGGEQYF
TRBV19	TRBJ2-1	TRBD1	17	CASSIIFSGQSYNEQFF
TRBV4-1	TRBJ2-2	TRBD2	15	CASSQAGGGTGELFF
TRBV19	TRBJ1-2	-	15	CASRLGHQANYGYTF
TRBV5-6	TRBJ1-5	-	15	CASSLVQRENQPQHF
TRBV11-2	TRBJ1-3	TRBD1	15	CASSSIGTAGNTIYF
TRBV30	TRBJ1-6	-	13	CAWVTGFNSPLHF
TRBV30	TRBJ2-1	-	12	CAWRVVYNEQFF
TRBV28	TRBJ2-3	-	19	CASSFVRLRDPRSTDTQYF
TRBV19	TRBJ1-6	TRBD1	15	CASIRTGVNNSPLHF
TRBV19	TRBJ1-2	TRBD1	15	CASIGVNTGDYGYTF
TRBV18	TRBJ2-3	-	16	CASSPTAATSTDTQYF
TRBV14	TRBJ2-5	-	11	CASSRRETQYF
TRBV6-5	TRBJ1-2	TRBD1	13	CATTWGQEGGYTF
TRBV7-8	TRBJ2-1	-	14	CASSLASNYNEQFF
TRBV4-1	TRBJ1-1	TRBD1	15	CASSQGDRVDLGAFF
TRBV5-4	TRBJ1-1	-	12	CASSSAYTEAFF
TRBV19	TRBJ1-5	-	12	CAVRKGNQPQHF